Described below is a single T cell receptor (beta chain) sequence and its context. The antigen is undetermined. From germline, CDR1 is MDHEN and CDR2 SYDVKM. J was trimmed by 12 bases and V by 6 bases; bases with no gene match: 11. The CDR3 extends over 12 amino acids. This entry is derived from a study of T cell responses to AZD1222 COVID-19 vaccine. Turning to the study itself: Pooled together were second doses at about 4 or about 12 weeks. Study observations and caveats: When two AZD1222 doses had been given, Spike-specific TCR breadth and depth rose.

Clones were sequenced by immunoSEQ multiplex PCR, and TCRdb holds only the in-frame ones, with some missing. The sample has just over 150,000 clones, roughly nine tenths seen once. This sequence was found in an adult in good health. The sequences come from peripheral blood, collected on day 0 of AZD1222 vaccination. This chain links TRBV28 with TRBJ2-7; 7 nucleotides line up with TRBD1. CDR3: CASSERQGPGYF. The CDR3 DNA reads as TGTGCCAGCAGCGAGAGACAGGGCCCAGGGTACTTC.